The clone carrying this T cell receptor beta chain was found a few times. V was trimmed by 2 bases and J by 0 bases, leaving 8 bases between them. The CDR3 length is 15 residues. CDR1 is MGHRA, CDR2 YSYEKL, per germline. This record comes from a study of CD8 T cells in ankylosing spondylitis. Using quantitative 5'-RACE with molecular barcodes, the authors made TCR beta libraries. A single record per CDR3 protein comes from TCRdb applying MiXCR to the 5' RACE reads. This table holds around 88,000 distinct CDR3 sequences, about 8.1% found once. The TCR was taken from a male donor with ankylosing spondylitis or in good health (not recorded which). What was sequenced was blood, either unsorted or a sorted T cell fraction (not recorded which). The chain combines TRBV4-1 with TRBJ1-5; D is unclear. CDR3 sequence reads: CASSQLGNSNQPQHF. As DNA, the CDR3 is TGCGCCAGCAGCCAACTGGGGAATAGCAATCAGCCCCAGCATTTT.